This TCR beta chain is from a study of T cells after yellow fever vaccination. There are many counts of this clonotype. MiXCR was run by TCRdb on the 5' RACE reads, yielding one entry per CDR3 protein. The sample has fewer than 350,000 distinct CDR3 sequences; around 3.6% are singletons. Germline CDR1 SGHAT, CDR2 FQNNGV. Trimming left V 10 bases short and J 7 bases short, with 20 bases between. This CDR3 is built from 13 residues. The starting material was PBMCs, obtained on the day of the yellow fever booster vaccination. The sequence came from a man between 18 and 29 years old who received the YFV17D yellow fever vaccine. V is TRBV11-2 and J is TRBJ2-7; no definite D call. The CDR3 here is CATQLGLMGEQYF. As DNA, the CDR3 is TGTGCCACCCAGCTTGGGTTAATGGGGGAGCAGTACTTC. Complete variable domain (other parts from reference TRBV11-2 and TRBJ2-7): EAGVAQSPRYKIIEKRQSVAFWCNPISGHATLYWYQQILGQGPKLLIQFQNNGVVDDSQLPKDRFSAERLKGVDSTLKIQPAKLEDSAVYLCATQLGLMGEQYFGPGTRLTVT.